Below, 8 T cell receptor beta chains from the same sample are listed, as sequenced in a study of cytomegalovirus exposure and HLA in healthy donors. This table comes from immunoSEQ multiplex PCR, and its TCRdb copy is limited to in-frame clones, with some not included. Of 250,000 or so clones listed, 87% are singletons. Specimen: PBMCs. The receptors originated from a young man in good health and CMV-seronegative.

The CDR3 spells CASMRETGEQFF. The CDR3 DNA sequence: TGTGCCAGCATGCGAGAAACAGGTGAGCAGTTCTTC. The chain joins TRBV7-2 to TRBJ2-1; perhaps TRBD1 as D (5 bases). Per germline, CDR1 SGHTA and CDR2 FQGNSA. The CDR3 spans 12 residues. Trimming shortened V by 7 bases and J by 9 bases, and 13 bases separated the two germline ends.

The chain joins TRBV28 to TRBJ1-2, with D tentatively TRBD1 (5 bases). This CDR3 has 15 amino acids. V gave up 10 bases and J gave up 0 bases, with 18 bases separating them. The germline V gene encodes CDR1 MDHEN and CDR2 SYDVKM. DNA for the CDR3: TGTGCCACCCAAGGGGCGGGGGGAGCTAACTATGGCTACACCTTC. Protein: CATQGAGGANYGYTF.

CDR3 loop: CASGLTTGSNYGYTF. The CDR3 DNA follows: TGTGCTAGTGGTTTGACGACAGGCTCCAACTATGGCTACACCTTC. This rearrangement joins TRBV12-5 to TRBJ1-2, with D possibly TRBD1 on 6 matching bases. V lost 2 bases to trimming and J lost 2 bases, with 12 bases between them. Germline assignment: CDR1 LGHNT and CDR2 FRNRAP. This CDR3 has 15 amino acids.

CDR3 in DNA: TGCGCCAGCAGCTTCTGGGCTAGCGGGACCAATGAGCAGTTCTTC. Translating gives CASSFWASGTNEQFF. The chain is built from TRBV5-1 and TRBJ2-1; TRBD2 agrees at 9 bases. The length of the CDR3 is 15 residues. Germline V gene lookup returns CDR1 SGHRS and CDR2 YFSETQ. V was pared by 2 bases and J by 6 bases, with 6 bases of the junction left unmatched.

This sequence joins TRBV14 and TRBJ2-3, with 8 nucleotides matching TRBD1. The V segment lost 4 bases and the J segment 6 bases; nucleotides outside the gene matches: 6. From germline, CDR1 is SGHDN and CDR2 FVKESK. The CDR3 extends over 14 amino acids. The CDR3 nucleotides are TGTGCCAGCAGCCTCTATGGACAGGGCGATACGCAGTATTTT. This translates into CASSLYGQGDTQYF.

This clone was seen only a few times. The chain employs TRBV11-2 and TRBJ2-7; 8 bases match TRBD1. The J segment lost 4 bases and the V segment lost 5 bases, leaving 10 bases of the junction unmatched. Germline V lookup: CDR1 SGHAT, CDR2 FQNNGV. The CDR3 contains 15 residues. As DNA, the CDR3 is TGTGCCAGCAGCCCCGGGACAGGAAGACTATACGAGCAGTACTTC. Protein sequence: CASSPGTGRLYEQYF. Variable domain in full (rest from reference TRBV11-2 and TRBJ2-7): EAGVAQSPRYKIIEKRQSVAFWCNPISGHATLYWYQQILGQGPKLLIQFQNNGVVDDSQLPKDRFSAERLKGVDSTLKIQPAKLEDSAVYLCASSPGTGRLYEQYFGPGTRLTVT.

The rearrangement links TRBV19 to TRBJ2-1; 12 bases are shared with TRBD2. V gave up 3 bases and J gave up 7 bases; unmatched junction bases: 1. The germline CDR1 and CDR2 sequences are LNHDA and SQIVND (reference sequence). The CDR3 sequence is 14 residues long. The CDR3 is CASSMTSGGNEQFF. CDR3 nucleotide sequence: TGTGCCAGTAGTATGACTAGCGGGGGTAATGAGCAGTTCTTC.

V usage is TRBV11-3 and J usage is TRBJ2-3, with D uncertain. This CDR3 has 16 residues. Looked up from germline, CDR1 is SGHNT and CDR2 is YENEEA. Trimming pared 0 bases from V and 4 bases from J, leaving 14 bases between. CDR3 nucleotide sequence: TGTGCCAGCAGCTTAGAAAGTAGCAGTCGATCAGATACGCAGTATTTT. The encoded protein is CASSLESSSRSDTQYF. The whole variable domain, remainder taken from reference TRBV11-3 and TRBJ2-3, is EAGVVQSPRYKIIEKKQPVAFWCNPISGHNTLYWYLQNLGQGPELLIRYENEEAVDDSQLPKDRFSAERLKGVDSTLKIQPAELGDSAVYLCASSLESSSRSDTQYFGPGTRLTVL.